The 7 T cell receptor beta chains in this list originate from one sample, sequenced in a study of blood T cells in healthy people across ages. Next came a second PCR, run for roughly 7 to 12 cycles, which used a sample-barcoded 5' primer along with a J-beta primer mix. Each CDR3 protein gets one entry after TCRdb re-called the 5' RACE reads with MiXCR. The top ten clones hold around 40% of a sample with around 800,000 distinct CDR3 sequences, about 53% of them seen once. Material: blood. The receptors come from a man of 80 years or more in good health.

The chain is built from TRBV29-1 and TRBJ2-3; TRBD2 matches at 14 bases. The CDR3 is 15 amino acids. The V gene's germline CDR1 is SQVTM and CDR2 ANQGSEA. Losses at the gene ends were 6 bases for V and 3 bases for J; bases not matched to a gene: 5. The CDR3 sequence is CSVGTSGSITDTQYF. DNA for the CDR3: TGCAGCGTCGGGACTAGCGGGAGTATAACAGATACGCAGTATTTT.

The rearrangement uses TRBV3-1 and TRBJ1-1; 7 nucleotides match TRBD1. The CDR3 contains 15 residues. Germline V lookup: CDR1 LGHDT, CDR2 YNNKEL (reference sequence). With V trimmed by 1 base and J by 11 bases, 13 bases remained unmatched. The CDR3: CASSQAQTGRVGAFF. In DNA, the CDR3 is TGTGCCAGCAGCCAAGCCCAGACAGGGCGGGTAGGGGCTTTCTTT.

This sequence joins TRBV4-1 and TRBJ2-3; 14 bases fit TRBD2. The V gene end was trimmed by 4 bases and the J gene end by 14 bases; junction bases not matched to a gene: 23. This CDR3 region has 19 residues. Per germline, CDR1 MGHRA and CDR2 YSYEKL. CDR3 amino acids: CASSPGLAGARTKHRDAYF. As DNA, the CDR3 is TGCGCCAGCAGCCCGGGACTAGCGGGAGCGAGGACCAAGCACAGAGACGCGTATTTT.

CDR3 loop: CATSEPGGRETQYF. CDR3 nucleotides: TGTGCCACCAGTGAACCAGGGGGCCGGGAGACCCAGTACTTC. V usage is TRBV24-1 and J usage is TRBJ2-5; 8 nucleotides match TRBD1. Germline V gene sequence: CDR1 KGHDR, CDR2 SFDVKD. The CDR3 contains 14 residues. The V segment lost 4 bases and the J segment 5 bases; nucleotides outside the gene matches: 5.

This clonotype was observed a single time. This chain joins TRBV7-2 and TRBJ2-7; D is ambiguous. Per the germline V gene, CDR1 is SGHTA and CDR2 is FQGNSA. The CDR3 extends over 12 amino acids. Deletions cut 1 base from V and 5 bases from J, with 6 bases between. The CDR3 nucleotides read TGTGCCAGCAGCTTAGACGTCCACGAGCAGTACTTC. Residues: CASSLDVHEQYF.

In this sample, this clonotype turned up a few times. The V and J genes are TRBV5-1 and TRBJ2-3; D is ambiguous. Trimming shortened V by 0 bases and J by 14 bases, and 16 bases separated the two germline ends. The CDR3 loop spans 13 amino acids. Germline values: CDR1 SGHRS, CDR2 YFSETQ. The CDR3 DNA reads TGCGCCAGCAGCTTGGCCAGAGCCGGATACGCGTATTTT. It translates to CASSLARAGYAYF.

This chain links TRBV24-1 with TRBJ2-1; 10 bases are a match to TRBD2. The V segment lost 6 bases and the J segment 0 bases; nucleotides outside the gene matches: 7. The germline gives CDR1 KGHDR, CDR2 SFDVKD. The CDR3 extends over 17 amino acids. CDR3 protein: CATSTSGRAVSYNEQFF. The CDR3, as DNA: TGTGCCACCAGTACAAGCGGGAGGGCCGTCTCCTACAATGAGCAGTTCTTC.